This TCR beta chain was sequenced during a study of T-cell memory formation after mild COVID-19. This clonotype was detected a few times. As yet, its antigen is unknown. The ends lost 5 bases at V and 3 bases at J; junction bases unmatched: 4. This CDR3 is 15 amino acids long. In TCRdb, the 5' RACE reads were re-called with MiXCR into one record per CDR3 protein. Of roughly 280,000 distinct CDR3 sequences in the sample, over 7% were seen once. Findings and caveats of the study: Clones shrinking between day 15 and 85 showed a balanced CD4/CD8 split, and those that grew later tilted toward CD4+.

V and J are TRBV12-3 or TRBV12-4 and TRBJ2-7; TRBD2 agrees at 13 bases. This TCR came from a man aged 18 to 29 who had mild COVID-19 (a few samples of this study predate the infection). Cell type and time point are not known. The sample taken for sequencing was PBMCs or a T cell subset sorted from them (not recorded which). CDR3 DNA: TGTGCCAGCAGTACACTAGCGGGGGGGATCTACGAGCAGTACTTC. Encoded protein: CASSTLAGGIYEQYF.